This is a list of T cell receptor beta chains from one sample in a study of shared clonotypes between healthy human individuals. Sequencing used immunoSEQ multiplex PCR; TCRdb keeps in-frame clones, though not all of them. This sample has some 650,000 clones, with around 97% found just once. Sequences were obtained from naive CD4+ T cells sorted from blood. The receptors stem from a woman aged 25 to 39 in good health. Each CDR3 is given with its conserved first and last residue. The D gene is left open where the match is weak. Only some rows state a clone size, as once, few, many or a class for expanded clones.

size: -
V: TRBV6-5
J: TRBJ2-7
D: TRBD2
CDR3: CASSLLSGRASYEQYF
DNA: TGTGCCAGCAGTTTATTAAGCGGGAGGGCCTCCTACGAGCAGTACTTC

size: -
V: TRBV10-3
J: TRBJ2-1
D: -
CDR3: CAISGPPNNEQFF
DNA: TGTGCCATCAGTGGACCCCCCAACAATGAGCAGTTCTTC

size: -
V: TRBV7-8
J: TRBJ2-5
D: TRBD1
CDR3: CASSLGTGQQETQYF
DNA: TGTGCCAGCAGCTTAGGGACAGGGCAGCAAGAGACCCAGTACTTC

size: -
V: TRBV11-2
J: TRBJ2-3
D: TRBD2
CDR3: CASSYRTSATDTQYF
DNA: TGTGCCAGCAGCTACCGGACTAGCGCCACAGATACGCAGTATTTT

size: -
V: TRBV18
J: TRBJ1-2
D: -
CDR3: CASSPQDSHGYGYTF
DNA: TGTGCCAGCTCACCACAAGACAGCCACGGGTATGGCTACACCTTC

size: -
V: TRBV10-3
J: TRBJ2-3
D: TRBD2
CDR3: CAITPRGGADTQYF
DNA: TGTGCCATCACCCCTCGCGGGGGGGCAGATACGCAGTATTTT

size: -
V: TRBV5-1
J: TRBJ2-7
D: -
CDR3: CASSHLRGTAYEQYF
DNA: TGCGCCAGCAGCCACCTAAGGGGGACGGCCTACGAGCAGTACTTC

size: once
V: TRBV5-1
J: TRBJ2-1
D: TRBD2
CDR3: CASSLNLAGGTGFF
DNA: TGCGCCAGCAGCCTCAATTTAGCGGGAGGAACGGGGTTCTTC

size: -
V: TRBV11-1
J: TRBJ2-2
D: -
CDR3: CASSFIRRGETNTGELFF
DNA: TGTGCCAGCAGCTTTATAAGAAGGGGGGAAACGAACACCGGGGAGCTGTTTTTT

size: -
V: TRBV18
J: TRBJ2-1
D: -
CDR3: CASSPPGPVGNEQFF
DNA: TGTGCCAGCTCACCCCCGGGACCAGTGGGGAATGAGCAGTTCTTC

size: once
V: TRBV25-1
J: TRBJ1-5
D: -
CDR3: CASSVTDRNSNQPQHF
DNA: TGTGCCAGCAGTGTGACTGACCGAAATAGCAATCAGCCCCAGCATTTT

size: -
V: TRBV7-9
J: TRBJ2-1
D: TRBD2
CDR3: CASSLYAATSGNQYNEQFF
DNA: TGTGCCAGCAGCTTATATGCGGCGACTAGCGGGAATCAGTACAATGAGCAGTTCTTC

size: -
V: TRBV4-1
J: TRBJ2-3
D: TRBD2
CDR3: CASSPEVLAGETDTQYF
DNA: TGCGCCAGCAGCCCAGAGGTGTTAGCGGGAGAGACAGATACGCAGTATTTT

size: -
V: TRBV7-3
J: TRBJ2-2
D: TRBD2
CDR3: CASSLKGLAGGPVGELFF
DNA: TGTGCCAGCAGCCTTAAGGGACTAGCGGGAGGGCCGGTCGGGGAGCTGTTTTTT

size: -
V: TRBV4-1
J: TRBJ2-1
D: -
CDR3: CASSQGPARGSNEQFF
DNA: TGCGCCAGCAGCCAAGGCCCCGCGCGAGGGAGTAATGAGCAGTTCTTC

size: -
V: TRBV7-3
J: TRBJ2-3
D: TRBD2
CDR3: CASSLKAGVADTQYF
DNA: TGTGCCAGCAGCTTAAAGGCGGGAGTGGCAGATACGCAGTATTTT

size: once
V: TRBV5-1
J: TRBJ1-5
D: -
CDR3: CASSPAVGGQPQHF
DNA: TGCGCCAGCAGCCCCGCGGTCGGGGGCCAGCCCCAGCATTTT

size: -
V: TRBV5-4
J: TRBJ2-1
D: TRBD2
CDR3: CASSRPDQLAGEQFF
DNA: TGTGCCAGCAGCCGCCCGGACCAGTTAGCGGGAGAGCAGTTCTTC

size: -
V: TRBV5-1
J: TRBJ2-3
D: TRBD2
CDR3: CASSPGLAGDTQYF
DNA: TGCGCCAGCAGCCCGGGACTAGCAGGCGATACGCAGTATTTT

size: -
V: TRBV15
J: TRBJ2-5
D: -
CDR3: CATSRDSTVKETQYF
DNA: TGTGCCACCAGCAGAGATTCGACAGTAAAAGAGACCCAGTACTTC

size: -
V: TRBV7-9
J: TRBJ2-7
D: TRBD1
CDR3: CASSLDGTEYYEQYF
DNA: TGTGCCAGCAGCTTAGATGGGACAGAATACTACGAGCAGTACTTC

size: -
V: TRBV5-4
J: TRBJ2-6
D: -
CDR3: CASSPRTGANVLTF
DNA: TGTGCCAGCAGCCCCAGGACTGGGGCCAACGTCCTGACTTTC

size: -
V: TRBV4-1
J: TRBJ2-7
D: -
CDR3: CASSHQWALEGYEQYF
DNA: TGCGCCAGCAGCCATCAGTGGGCCCTCGAAGGCTACGAGCAGTACTTC

size: -
V: TRBV19
J: TRBJ2-1
D: TRBD2
CDR3: CASSIPSSGRGNEQFF
DNA: TGTGCCAGTAGTATCCCCTCTAGCGGGAGAGGTAATGAGCAGTTCTTC

size: -
V: TRBV5-1
J: TRBJ2-3
D: -
CDR3: CASSFWTATSTDTQYF
DNA: TGCGCCAGCAGCTTCTGGACGGCCACGAGCACAGATACGCAGTATTTT

size: -
V: TRBV7-8
J: TRBJ2-7
D: -
CDR3: CASSLSYEQYF
DNA: TGTGCCAGCAGCCTATCCTACGAGCAGTACTTC

size: -
V: TRBV7-4
J: TRBJ2-7
D: -
CDR3: CASSYLHKSSYEQYF
DNA: TGTGCCAGCAGCTACCTACATAAGTCCTCCTACGAGCAGTACTTC

size: -
V: TRBV19
J: TRBJ2-7
D: -
CDR3: CASSMRGSSYEQYF
DNA: TGTGCCAGTAGTATGAGGGGGTCCTCCTACGAGCAGTACTTC

size: -
V: TRBV28
J: TRBJ1-2
D: -
CDR3: CASSLSPPHSGMGGYTF
DNA: TGTGCCAGCAGTTTAAGCCCGCCGCACTCAGGGATGGGTGGCTACACCTTC

size: -
V: TRBV5-1
J: TRBJ1-4
D: TRBD1
CDR3: CASKGTGGYSEKLFF
DNA: TGCGCCAGCAAGGGGACAGGGGGCTATAGTGAAAAACTGTTTTTT

size: -
V: TRBV11-1
J: TRBJ2-4
D: TRBD1
CDR3: CASSPRQGYAKNIQYF
DNA: TGTGCCAGCAGCCCTAGACAGGGGTATGCCAAAAACATTCAGTACTTC

size: -
V: TRBV6-5
J: TRBJ2-1
D: TRBD2
CDR3: CASSRLAGADEQFF
DNA: TGTGCCAGCAGTCGGCTAGCGGGAGCTGATGAGCAGTTCTTC

size: -
V: TRBV7-9
J: TRBJ2-1
D: TRBD2
CDR3: CASSPGLAGGPREQFF
DNA: TGTGCCAGCAGCCCGGGACTAGCGGGAGGGCCGCGTGAGCAGTTCTTC

size: -
V: TRBV5-1
J: TRBJ2-3
D: -
CDR3: CASSSGATDTQYF
DNA: TGCGCCAGCAGCTCGGGGGCCACAGATACGCAGTATTTT

size: -
V: TRBV5-1
J: TRBJ2-1
D: TRBD2
CDR3: CASKTGTSGSDEQFF
DNA: TGCGCCAGCAAAACCGGGACTAGCGGGAGTGACGAGCAGTTCTTC

size: -
V: TRBV4-2
J: TRBJ1-2
D: -
CDR3: CASSQDEQGFYGYTF
DNA: TGTGCCAGCAGCCAAGACGAGCAGGGCTTCTATGGCTACACCTTC

size: -
V: TRBV29-1
J: TRBJ1-2
D: -
CDR3: CSVVQGTRGYTF
DNA: TGCAGCGTTGTGCAGGGGACTCGCGGCTACACCTTC

size: -
V: TRBV5-6
J: TRBJ1-1
D: -
CDR3: CASSLGGEVTEAFF
DNA: TGTGCCAGCAGCTTGGGAGGGGAGGTCACTGAAGCTTTCTTT

size: -
V: TRBV11-2
J: TRBJ1-4
D: TRBD1
CDR3: CASSKDRDEKLFF
DNA: TGTGCCAGCAGCAAAGACAGGGATGAAAAACTGTTTTTT

size: -
V: TRBV7-9
J: TRBJ1-2
D: -
CDR3: CASSTNYRDVYGYTF
DNA: TGTGCCAGCAGCACAAACTACAGGGATGTCTATGGCTACACCTTC

size: -
V: TRBV6-1
J: TRBJ2-2
D: -
CDR3: CASSARGGGTGELFF
DNA: TGTGCCAGCAGTGCCAGGGGGGGTGGAACCGGGGAGCTGTTTTTT

size: -
V: TRBV5-1
J: TRBJ2-2
D: TRBD1
CDR3: CASSLFQGANTGELFF
DNA: TGCGCCAGCAGCTTGTTTCAGGGGGCGAACACCGGGGAGCTGTTTTTT

size: -
V: TRBV28
J: TRBJ2-1
D: -
CDR3: CASSANRAQSSYNEQFF
DNA: TGTGCCAGCAGTGCGAACAGAGCACAGAGCTCCTACAATGAGCAGTTCTTC

size: -
V: TRBV19
J: TRBJ1-5
D: -
CDR3: CASSIEGYSNQPQHF
DNA: TGTGCCAGTAGTATCGAGGGTTATAGCAATCAGCCCCAGCATTTT

size: -
V: TRBV18
J: TRBJ2-7
D: -
CDR3: CASSPRNIISSYEQYF
DNA: TGTGCCAGCTCACCACGGAACATTATCAGCTCCTACGAGCAGTACTTC

size: -
V: TRBV27
J: TRBJ2-2
D: -
CDR3: CASSLVRAHTGELFF
DNA: TGTGCCAGCAGTTTAGTTCGGGCCCACACCGGGGAGCTGTTTTTT

size: -
V: TRBV5-6
J: TRBJ1-2
D: TRBD1
CDR3: CASSPGTGGHLYGYTF
DNA: TGTGCCAGCAGCCCTGGGACAGGGGGCCACCTCTATGGCTACACCTTC

size: -
V: TRBV5-1
J: TRBJ1-1
D: -
CDR3: CASSLEGVDTEAFF
DNA: TGCGCCAGCAGCTTGGAAGGGGTCGACACTGAAGCTTTCTTT

size: -
V: TRBV4-1
J: TRBJ1-1
D: -
CDR3: CASSQGSQANTEAFF
DNA: TGCGCCAGCAGCCAAGGTTCACAGGCCAACACTGAAGCTTTCTTT

size: -
V: TRBV4-1
J: TRBJ2-1
D: TRBD1
CDR3: CASSVLPGQGAPYNEQFF
DNA: TGCGCCAGCAGCGTCCTCCCGGGACAGGGGGCACCCTACAATGAGCAGTTCTTC

size: once
V: TRBV18
J: TRBJ2-2
D: -
CDR3: CASSPKGRNTGELFF
DNA: TGTGCCAGCTCGCCAAAAGGTAGAAACACCGGGGAGCTGTTTTTT

size: -
V: TRBV14
J: TRBJ2-7
D: TRBD2
CDR3: CASSQVIAGKRSYEQYF
DNA: TGTGCCAGCAGCCAAGTAATAGCGGGAAAGAGGTCCTACGAGCAGTACTTC

size: -
V: TRBV29-1
J: TRBJ2-1
D: TRBD2
CDR3: CSVDGRTSGSSYNEQFF
DNA: TGCAGCGTTGACGGAAGGACTAGCGGGAGCTCCTACAATGAGCAGTTCTTC

size: -
V: TRBV30
J: TRBJ2-7
D: TRBD1
CDR3: CAWSHRQGLYF
DNA: TGTGCCTGGAGTCATAGACAGGGGCTGTACTTC

size: -
V: TRBV2
J: TRBJ1-2
D: -
CDR3: CASSPNSGRQGYTF
DNA: TGTGCCAGCAGTCCTAATTCCGGGAGGCAGGGCTACACCTTC

size: -
V: TRBV5-1
J: TRBJ2-3
D: -
CDR3: CASSSNPPDTQYF
DNA: TGCGCCAGCAGCTCCAACCCTCCAGATACGCAGTATTTT

size: -
V: TRBV28
J: TRBJ2-7
D: -
CDR3: CASSLARRGEQYF
DNA: TGTGCCAGCAGTTTAGCCAGGAGGGGCGAGCAGTACTTC

size: -
V: TRBV11-2
J: TRBJ2-7
D: TRBD2
CDR3: CASRPGLAGGRGGSYEQYF
DNA: TGTGCCAGCAGACCGGGACTAGCGGGAGGGCGCGGCGGCTCCTACGAGCAGTACTTC

size: -
V: TRBV15
J: TRBJ1-3
D: -
CDR3: CATSPRGGSAFGNTIYF
DNA: TGTGCCACCAGCCCGCGGGGGGGATCGGCGTTCGGAAACACCATATATTTT

size: -
V: TRBV6-6
J: TRBJ2-3
D: -
CDR3: CASSYSKGDTQYF
DNA: TGTGCCAGCAGTTACTCGAAGGGGGATACGCAGTATTTT